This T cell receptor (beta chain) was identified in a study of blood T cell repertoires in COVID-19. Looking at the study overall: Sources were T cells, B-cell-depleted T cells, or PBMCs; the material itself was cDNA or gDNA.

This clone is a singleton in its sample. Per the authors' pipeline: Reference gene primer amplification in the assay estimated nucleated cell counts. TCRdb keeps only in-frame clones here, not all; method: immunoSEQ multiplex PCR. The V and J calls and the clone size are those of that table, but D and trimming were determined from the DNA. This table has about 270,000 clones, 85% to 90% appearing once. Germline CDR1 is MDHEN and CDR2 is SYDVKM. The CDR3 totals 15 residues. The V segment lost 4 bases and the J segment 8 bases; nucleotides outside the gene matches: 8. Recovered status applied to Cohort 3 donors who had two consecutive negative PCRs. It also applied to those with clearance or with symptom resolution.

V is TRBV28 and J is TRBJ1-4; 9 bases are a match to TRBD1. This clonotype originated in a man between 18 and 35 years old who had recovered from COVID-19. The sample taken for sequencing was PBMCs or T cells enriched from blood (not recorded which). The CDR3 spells CASSSQGASLEKLFF. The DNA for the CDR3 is TGTGCCAGCAGTTCACAGGGGGCTAGCTTGGAAAAACTGTTTTTT.